The present T cell receptor beta chain was sequenced within a study of Graves' ophthalmopathy and Graves' hyperthyroidism. Investigators amplified TCR beta CDR3 regions from RNA transcripts. HTBI primers served in a first-round RT-PCR, which a second-round multiplex PCR followed. TCRdb re-called the multiplex PCR reads with MiXCR, one entry per CDR3 protein. The sample has just over 400,000 distinct CDR3 sequences, roughly 21% seen once; the top ten hold 2.5% to 3.5%. The CDR3 length is 14 residues. V shed 5 bases and J 8 bases; nucleotides not matched to a gene: 3. There are many counts of this clonotype. Uncontrolled infections, other autoimmune diseases, pregnancy or lactation barred patients from enrollment. Someone took the PBMCs out of more than 8.5 ml of fresh peripheral blood.

The sample taken for sequencing was peripheral blood. This TCR was sampled from a woman between 18 and 29 years old with stable Graves' hyperthyroidism. This chain uses TRBV12-3 or TRBV12-4 with TRBJ2-6, with 10 bases matching TRBD1. The chain's CDR3 is CASSHDRGPNVLTF. CDR3 bases: TGTGCCAGCAGTCATGACAGGGGGCCCAACGTCCTGACTTTC.